The 31 T cell receptor beta chains below come from one sample, sequenced in a study of blood T cell repertoires in COVID-19. Profiling relied on immunoSEQ multiplex PCR, and the TCRdb table lists in-frame clones only, not all of them. The sample holds approximately 110,000 clones; about two thirds are singletons and the top ten take approximately 0.86%. Sample: peripheral blood. The origin of the receptors is a human donor with acute or convalescent COVID-19. The donor label of this sample is uncertain.

This chain joins TRBV6-1 and TRBJ2-7; no clear D gene. Germline V CDR1 and CDR2: MNHNS, SASEGT. With 1 base removed from V and 0 bases from J, the gap between germline ends came to 13 bases. The CDR3 has 16 amino acids. The CDR3 coding sequence is TGTGCCAGCAGTGAAGGGTATGGTTTCGGCTCCTACGAGCAGTACGTC. Its protein product is CASSEGYGFGSYEQYV.

The J gene is TRBJ2-2, the V gene TRBV7-6, with 8 bases matching TRBD2. From germline, CDR1 is SGHVS and CDR2 FNYEAQ. The CDR3 sequence is 15 residues long. J lost 6 bases, V lost 5 bases, and 8 bases had no gene match. This CDR3 is CASSPSGGPSGELFF. Written as DNA, the CDR3 is TGTGCCAGCAGCCCATCGGGGGGGCCCTCCGGGGAGCTGTTTTTT.

The gene calls are TRBV11-2 and TRBJ1-2; no firm D call. Looked up from germline, CDR1 is SGHAT and CDR2 is FQNNGV. This CDR3 has 12 amino acids. The V and J ends lost 5 bases and 5 bases respectively, with 9 bases between them. The CDR3 reads CASSPRNYGYTF. For the CDR3, the DNA is TGTGCCAGCAGCCCCAGGAATTATGGCTACACCTTC.

V is TRBV6-1 and J is TRBJ1-2; no clear D. V lost 5 bases to trimming and J lost 8 bases, with 15 bases between them. There are 13 residues in the CDR3. Germline V gene data show CDR1 as MNHNS and CDR2 as SASEGT. The CDR3 spells CASSSLGVRGYTF. The CDR3 nucleotides are TGTGCCAGCAGTTCCCTCGGGGTACGCGGCTACACCTTC.

V and J are TRBV18 and TRBJ1-1; D is ambiguous. The CDR3 spans 13 residues. The V end was cut by 2 bases, the J end by 2 bases, with 6 bases between. Germline V gene lookup returns CDR1 KGHSH and CDR2 LQKENI. CDR3 region: CASSPEGNTEAFF. CDR3 sequence (DNA): TGTGCCAGCTCACCAGAGGGTAACACTGAAGCTTTCTTT.

This sequence joins TRBV6-9 and TRBJ1-5, with D hard to call. Germline V gene data show CDR1 as MNHGY and CDR2 as SVAAGI. V dropped 6 bases and J dropped 0 bases, with 12 bases sitting between them. This CDR3 comprises 15 residues. The CDR3 here is CASSPGPNSNQPQHF. CDR3 nucleotide sequence: TGTGCCAGCAGCCCAGGCCCCAATAGCAATCAGCCCCAGCATTTT.

The chain links TRBV13 to TRBJ1-1; no reliable D call. Looked up from germline, CDR1 is PRHDT and CDR2 is FYEKMQ (reference sequence). This CDR3 is 14 amino acids long. V lost 3 bases to trimming and J lost 1 base, with 9 bases between them. In nucleotides, the CDR3 is TGTGCCAGCAGCTTCCTAAGTTCGAACACTGAAGCTTTCTTT. Translating it yields CASSFLSSNTEAFF.

The chain recombines TRBV15 with TRBJ2-5, with 8 bases fitting TRBD1. Germline V gene sequence: CDR1 LNHNV, CDR2 YYDKDF (reference sequence). This CDR3 is built from 15 residues. V shed 2 bases and J 5 bases; nucleotides not matched to a gene: 7. The CDR3, as DNA: TGTGCCACCAGCAGAAATGCAGGGGGCAAGGAGACCCAGTACTTC. The encoded protein is CATSRNAGGKETQYF.

V and J are TRBV7-3 and TRBJ2-2; 13 positions agree with TRBD2. The CDR3 consists of 17 residues. Trimming at V came to 5 bases and at J to 7 bases, leaving 10 bases not matched to a gene. Germline V gene sequence: CDR1 SGHTA, CDR2 FQGTGA. The CDR3 nucleotides are TGTGCCAGCAGCCCCCGGATGGGACTAGCGGGGAGCGGGGAGCTGTTTTTT. The encoded protein is CASSPRMGLAGSGELFF.

The rearrangement joins TRBV29-1 to TRBJ2-2, with D possibly being TRBD1 (5 bases). In germline, CDR1 is SQVTM, CDR2 ANQGSEA. The CDR3 runs to 15 residues. Trimming pared 4 bases from V and 1 base from J, leaving 13 bases between. CDR3 residues: CSVGTSSLNTGELFF. CDR3 bases: TGCAGCGTTGGGACATCGTCTTTGAACACCGGGGAGCTGTTTTTT.

The V and J genes are TRBV3-1 (or the pseudogene TRBV3-2) and TRBJ1-6; maybe TRBD1 (5 bases). Germline V gene data show CDR1 as LGHDT and CDR2 as YNNKEL (reference sequence). The CDR3 is 15 residues long. Deletions cut 0 bases from V and 10 bases from J, with 13 bases between. The DNA for the CDR3 is TGTGCCAGCAGCCAAGAAGGACATCGAAAGTCACCCCTCCACTTT. This encodes CASSQEGHRKSPLHF.

V and J are TRBV28 and TRBJ1-2; 10 bases agree with TRBD1. From germline, CDR1 is MDHEN and CDR2 SYDVKM. The CDR3 has 14 amino acids. The trim removed 5 bases at V and 4 bases at J, leaving 4 bases unmatched. CDR3 in DNA: TGTGCCAGCAGTCCACGGACAGGGGGCTATGGCTACACCTTC. Translated: CASSPRTGGYGYTF.

The rearrangement links TRBV19 to TRBJ2-5, with D possibly TRBD2 on 6 matching bases. CDR1 is LNHDA and CDR2 is SQIVND in the germline V gene (reference sequence). V lost 4 bases and J 2 bases, leaving 20 bases between the germline ends. The CDR3 consists of 17 residues. As DNA, the CDR3 is TGTGCCAGTAGTAGCGGTGGAGGGTACAGAAGTCAAGAGACCCAGTACTTC. Its translation is CASSSGGGYRSQETQYF.

The sample holds a few counts of this clone. V is TRBV5-1 and J is TRBJ2-7; a possible D gene is TRBD2 (5 bases). Germline lookup yields CDR1 SGHRS and CDR2 YFSETQ. The V gene lost 4 bases and the J gene lost 2 bases, with 13 bases spanning the gap. The CDR3 totals 14 residues. The CDR3 spells CASSPGGPPYEQYF. Written as DNA, the CDR3 is TGCGCCAGCAGCCCCGGAGGACCGCCCTACGAGCAGTACTTC.

This clone showed up just a few times. The J gene is TRBJ2-1, the V gene TRBV4-1; 16 bases fit TRBD2. V was pared by 10 bases and J by 8 bases, with 2 bases of the junction left unmatched. The CDR3 runs to 13 residues. Per the germline V gene, CDR1 is MGHRA and CDR2 is YSYEKL. The CDR3 region is CATGLAGGYEQFF. CDR3 DNA: TGCGCCACGGGACTAGCGGGGGGGTATGAGCAGTTCTTC.

The chain joins TRBV6-6 to TRBJ2-3; 8 bases agree with TRBD1. Trimming cost V 7 bases and J 1 base; bases outside gene matches: 4. This CDR3 region has 14 residues. From germline, CDR1 is MNHNY and CDR2 SVGAGI (reference sequence). Written as DNA, the CDR3 is TGTGCCAGCATCCCGGGACAGGGCACAGATACGCAGTATTTT. Protein sequence: CASIPGQGTDTQYF.

The chain combines TRBV27 with TRBJ2-7, with 11 bases fitting TRBD2. Germline values: CDR1 MNHEY, CDR2 SMNVEV (reference sequence). The length of the CDR3 is 13 residues. V lost 6 bases to trimming and J lost 10 bases; unmatched junction nucleotides: 8. The CDR3: CASSTTSGGPQYF. CDR3 sequence (DNA): TGTGCCAGCAGCACTACTAGCGGGGGACCACAGTACTTC.

This rearrangement joins TRBV11-2 to TRBJ2-3, with D maybe TRBD2 (5 bases). CDR1 and CDR2 (germline): SGHAT, FQNNGV. Trimming pared 1 base from V and 2 bases from J, leaving 13 bases between. The CDR3 extends over 16 amino acids. Here the CDR3 reads CASSLGAQTITDTQYF. The CDR3 region has the DNA TGTGCCAGCAGCTTAGGGGCCCAGACTATCACAGATACGCAGTATTTT.

J is TRBJ2-1 and V is TRBV3-1 (or the pseudogene TRBV3-2); 8 bases map to TRBD2. V shed 0 bases, J shed 8 bases, and the junction held 15 bases outside the gene matches. Germline-derived CDR1 and CDR2 are LGHDT and YNNKEL (reference sequence). The CDR3 contains 18 residues. The CDR3 loop is CASSQEFRRTSSSHEQFF. The CDR3 bases are TGTGCCAGCAGCCAAGAATTTAGGAGGACTAGCTCGTCCCATGAGCAGTTCTTC.

The rearrangement links TRBV29-1 to TRBJ1-1; D might be TRBD1 (6 bases). V was pared by 5 bases and J by 8 bases, with 21 bases between. CDR3 length: 14 amino acids. CDR1 and CDR2 from the germline V gene are SQVTM and ANQGSEA. The CDR3: CSVSRRGGTPEAFF. The CDR3 nucleotides read TGCAGCGTTTCCCGGCGGGGGGGCACCCCCGAAGCTTTCTTT. Full variable domain (outside the CDR3, taken from reference TRBV29-1 and TRBJ1-1): SAVISQKPSRDICQRGTSLTIQCQVDSQVTMMFWYRQQPGQSLTLIATANQGSEATYESGFVIDKFPISRPNLTFSTLTVSNMSPEDSSIYLCSVSRRGGTPEAFFGQGTRLTVV.

The V call is TRBV6-1, the J call TRBJ1-2; the match to TRBD1 covers 8 bases. Per germline, CDR1 MNHNS and CDR2 SASEGT. CDR3 length: 14 residues. The J segment lost 8 bases and the V segment lost 0 bases, leaving 5 bases of the junction unmatched. CDR3 loop: CASSEASGGGGYTF. The CDR3, as DNA: TGTGCCAGCAGTGAAGCGTCAGGGGGCGGAGGCTACACCTTC.

This clone was counted a few times. The rearrangement uses TRBV28 and TRBJ1-5; 8 bases are shared with TRBD1. This CDR3 has 14 residues. Germline values: CDR1 MDHEN, CDR2 SYDVKM. V shed 6 bases, J shed 2 bases, and the junction held 3 bases outside the gene matches. CDR3 loop: CASRTGGGNQPQHF. DNA for the CDR3: TGTGCCAGCAGAACAGGGGGAGGCAATCAGCCCCAGCATTTT. Filled out from reference TRBV28 and TRBJ1-5, the complete variable domain reads DVKVTQSSRYLVKRTGEKVFLECVQDMDHENMFWYRQDPGLGLRLIYFSYDVKMKEKGDIPEGYSVSREKKERFSLILESASTNQTSMYLCASRTGGGNQPQHFGDGTRLSIL.

The chain recombines TRBV27 with TRBJ1-6, with D possibly being TRBD1 (6 bases). The CDR3 length is 14 residues. CDR1 and CDR2 from the germline V gene are MNHEY and SMNVEV (reference sequence). Trimming shortened V by 4 bases and J by 2 bases, and 6 bases separated the two germline ends. This CDR3 is CASSYRAYNSPLHF. The DNA for the CDR3 is TGTGCCAGCAGTTACAGGGCCTATAATTCACCCCTCCACTTT.

The rearrangement uses TRBV19 and TRBJ1-5; D gene unclear. The germline V gene has CDR1 LNHDA and CDR2 SQIVND (reference sequence). V gave up 4 bases and J gave up 9 bases, with 13 bases separating them. The CDR3 sequence is 13 residues long. This CDR3 reads CASSKGREGPQHF. The CDR3 coding sequence is TGTGCCAGTAGTAAAGGGAGAGAAGGGCCCCAGCATTTT.

This clone was recorded once. This rearrangement joins TRBV5-1 to TRBJ2-3; 11 positions match TRBD2. The CDR3 totals 16 residues. V shed 1 base and J 6 bases; nucleotides not matched to a gene: 7. Germline V lookup: CDR1 SGHRS, CDR2 YFSETQ. The CDR3 sequence: CASSLISGGAADTQYF. In DNA, the CDR3 is TGCGCCAGCAGCTTGATTAGCGGGGGGGCCGCGGATACGCAGTATTTT.

Here the CDR3 reads CASSEPGGYTGELFF. The CDR3 DNA sequence: TGTGCCAGCAGCGAACCGGGGGGATACACCGGGGAGCTGTTTTTT. The chain couples TRBV2 to TRBJ2-2; 7 bases fit TRBD2. Trimming removed 6 bases from V and 3 bases from J; junction bases left unmatched: 7. The CDR3 has 15 amino acids. Per germline, CDR1 SNHLY and CDR2 FYNNEI.

This chain joins TRBV20-1 and TRBJ1-3; D unresolved. The CDR3 has 11 amino acids. In germline, CDR1 is DFQATT, CDR2 SNEGSKA (reference sequence). Trimming took off 8 bases at V and 4 bases at J, with 9 bases between the two ends. The CDR3 loop reads CSTGSGNTIYF. Here the CDR3 DNA reads TGCAGTACCGGTTCGGGAAACACCATATATTTT.

CDR3 amino acids: CASSPRLVFEQYV. As DNA, the CDR3 is TGTGCCAGCAGTCCTAGGCTAGTCTTCGAGCAGTACGTC. The J gene is TRBJ2-7, the V gene TRBV12-3 or TRBV12-4; no definite D call. The CDR3 loop spans 13 amino acids. Between the trimmed V and J ends, which lost 5 bases and 6 bases, there was a span of 14 bases.

The chain uses TRBV9 and TRBJ1-1; D ambiguous. The CDR3 contains 14 residues. With 2 bases removed from V and 4 bases from J, the gap between germline ends came to 12 bases. In germline, CDR1 is SGDLS, CDR2 YYNGEE. CDR3 loop: CASSVEGVGTEAFF. CDR3 bases: TGTGCCAGCAGCGTGGAGGGTGTTGGCACTGAAGCTTTCTTT.

The rearrangement joins TRBV3-1 (or the pseudogene TRBV3-2) to TRBJ2-1; 9 bases are shared with TRBD2. Germline V gene data show CDR1 as LGHDT and CDR2 as YNNKEL (reference sequence). This CDR3 comprises 18 residues. With 2 bases clipped from V and 1 base from J, the junction kept 9 bases outside the gene matches. The CDR3, as DNA: TGTGCCAGCAGCCAATTCGCGGGGGGGCGTAGTTCCTACAATGAGCAGTTCTTC. It specifies CASSQFAGGRSSYNEQFF.

The DNA for the CDR3 is TGCGCCAGCAGCTCCTTCTGGGGAGGGAGGGAGACCCAGTACTTC. Its translation is CASSSFWGGRETQYF. The gene calls are TRBV5-1 and TRBJ2-5, with 7 bases fitting TRBD2. CDR1 SGHRS and CDR2 YFSETQ come from the germline V gene. CDR3 length equals 15 residues. Trimming at V came to 3 bases and at J to 5 bases, leaving 10 bases not matched to a gene.